The rows below give T cell receptor beta chains drawn from one sample of a study of blood T cell repertoires in COVID-19. Method: immunoSEQ multiplex PCR; TCRdb's copy keeps in-frame clones and lacks some. The sample comprises roughly 32,000 clones, about nine tenths of which are singletons, and over 13% rests with the top ten. The sample was peripheral blood. The receptors stem from a man aged 60 to 75 with active COVID-19. Both conserved end residues are part of each CDR3. The order of the fields is clone size, V gene, D gene, J gene, CDR3 protein, CDR3 DNA. A D gene is named only where the DNA matches it firmly. Some rows have no size entry. The others give once, few or many, or a class for an expanded clone.

clone size: NA
V gene: TRBV6-1
D gene: NA
J gene: TRBJ2-7
CDR3 protein: CASSEEEGWDSVSYEQYF
CDR3 DNA: TGTGCCAGCAGCGAAGAGGAGGGCTGGGACAGTGTCTCCTACGAGCAGTACTTC

clone size: NA
V gene: TRBV7-9
D gene: TRBD2
J gene: TRBJ2-3
CDR3 protein: CASSLAGGSDTQYF
CDR3 DNA: TGTGCCAGCAGCCTAGCGGGAGGTTCAGATACGCAGTATTTT

clone size: NA
V gene: TRBV7-8
D gene: TRBD2
J gene: TRBJ2-1
CDR3 protein: CASSPGLAGYNEQFF
CDR3 DNA: TGTGCCAGCAGCCCCGGACTAGCGGGGTACAATGAGCAGTTCTTC

clone size: NA
V gene: TRBV5-4
D gene: NA
J gene: TRBJ1-2
CDR3 protein: CASSPDSIYGYTF
CDR3 DNA: TGTGCCAGCAGTCCCGACAGTATCTATGGCTACACCTTC

clone size: NA
V gene: TRBV12-3/TRBV12-4
D gene: NA
J gene: TRBJ1-2
CDR3 protein: CASSRRGYGYTF
CDR3 DNA: TGTGCCAGCAGTCGTAGGGGGTATGGCTACACCTTC

clone size: few
V gene: TRBV6-5
D gene: TRBD1
J gene: TRBJ1-2
CDR3 protein: CASSPGQGVSYGYTF
CDR3 DNA: TGTGCCAGCAGTCCCGGACAGGGGGTTTCCTATGGCTACACCTTC

clone size: NA
V gene: TRBV19
D gene: NA
J gene: TRBJ1-3
CDR3 protein: CASSVQVSGNTIYF
CDR3 DNA: TGTGCCAGTAGTGTACAAGTCTCTGGAAACACCATATATTTT

clone size: NA
V gene: TRBV9
D gene: NA
J gene: TRBJ1-1
CDR3 protein: CASSVAGGNTEAFF
CDR3 DNA: TGTGCCAGCAGCGTAGCCGGTGGGAACACTGAAGCTTTCTTT

clone size: NA
V gene: TRBV2
D gene: NA
J gene: TRBJ1-6
CDR3 protein: CASSAVRVGSPLHF
CDR3 DNA: TGTGCCAGCAGTGCGGTCAGGGTAGGCTCACCCCTCCACTTT

clone size: NA
V gene: TRBV6-2/TRBV6-3
D gene: NA
J gene: TRBJ2-1
CDR3 protein: CASSYSAQRVF
CDR3 DNA: TGTGCCAGCAGTTACTCGGCCCAACGGGTCTTC

clone size: NA
V gene: TRBV19
D gene: NA
J gene: TRBJ2-7
CDR3 protein: CASSPTLRTTYEQYF
CDR3 DNA: TGTGCCAGTAGCCCCACGCTCCGAACAACCTACGAGCAGTACTTC

clone size: NA
V gene: TRBV27
D gene: NA
J gene: TRBJ1-2
CDR3 protein: CASRPGIIFYGYTF
CDR3 DNA: TGTGCCAGCAGGCCGGGAATCATCTTCTATGGCTACACCTTC

clone size: NA
V gene: TRBV6-2/TRBV6-3
D gene: NA
J gene: TRBJ2-5
CDR3 protein: CASSYRSGEVQETQYF
CDR3 DNA: TGTGCCAGCAGTTACAGAAGCGGAGAGGTCCAAGAGACCCAGTACTTC

clone size: NA
V gene: TRBV6-5
D gene: TRBD1
J gene: TRBJ2-7
CDR3 protein: CASSYSGTGSREQYF
CDR3 DNA: TGTGCCAGCAGTTATTCCGGGACAGGGTCTCGCGAGCAGTACTTC

clone size: NA
V gene: TRBV2
D gene: NA
J gene: TRBJ2-2
CDR3 protein: CASSEAWGLGNTGELFF
CDR3 DNA: TGTGCCAGCAGTGAAGCGTGGGGACTCGGTAACACCGGGGAGCTGTTTTTT

clone size: NA
V gene: TRBV18
D gene: TRBD2
J gene: TRBJ2-2
CDR3 protein: CASARTSGTGLNTGELFF
CDR3 DNA: TGTGCCAGCGCCCGGACTAGCGGGACAGGCTTGAACACCGGGGAGCTGTTTTTT

clone size: NA
V gene: TRBV30
D gene: NA
J gene: TRBJ1-5
CDR3 protein: CAWSTGLNQPQHF
CDR3 DNA: TGTGCCTGGAGTACAGGGCTTAATCAGCCCCAGCATTTT

clone size: NA
V gene: TRBV7-3
D gene: NA
J gene: TRBJ2-2
CDR3 protein: CASSLTFWGEDGELFF
CDR3 DNA: TGTGCCAGCAGCTTAACGTTCTGGGGAGAGGACGGGGAGCTGTTTTTT

clone size: NA
V gene: TRBV19
D gene: NA
J gene: TRBJ1-1
CDR3 protein: CASSIGGASDTEAFF
CDR3 DNA: TGTGCCAGTAGTATTGGTGGGGCGTCGGACACTGAAGCTTTCTTT

clone size: NA
V gene: TRBV7-9
D gene: NA
J gene: TRBJ2-1
CDR3 protein: CASAGGSSYNEQFF
CDR3 DNA: TGTGCCAGCGCCGGAGGGAGCTCCTACAATGAGCAGTTCTTC

clone size: NA
V gene: TRBV7-2
D gene: TRBD2
J gene: TRBJ2-5
CDR3 protein: CASSARAGGRETQYF
CDR3 DNA: TGTGCCAGCAGCGCGCGAGCGGGAGGTAGGGAGACCCAGTACTTC

clone size: NA
V gene: TRBV7-2
D gene: NA
J gene: TRBJ2-5
CDR3 protein: CASSQNNNWETQYF
CDR3 DNA: TGTGCCAGCAGCCAAAACAATAATTGGGAGACCCAGTACTTC

clone size: NA
V gene: TRBV7-9
D gene: TRBD2
J gene: TRBJ2-3
CDR3 protein: CASSLGGAGTDTQYF
CDR3 DNA: TGTGCCAGCAGCCTCGGGGGGGCGGGGACAGATACGCAGTATTTT